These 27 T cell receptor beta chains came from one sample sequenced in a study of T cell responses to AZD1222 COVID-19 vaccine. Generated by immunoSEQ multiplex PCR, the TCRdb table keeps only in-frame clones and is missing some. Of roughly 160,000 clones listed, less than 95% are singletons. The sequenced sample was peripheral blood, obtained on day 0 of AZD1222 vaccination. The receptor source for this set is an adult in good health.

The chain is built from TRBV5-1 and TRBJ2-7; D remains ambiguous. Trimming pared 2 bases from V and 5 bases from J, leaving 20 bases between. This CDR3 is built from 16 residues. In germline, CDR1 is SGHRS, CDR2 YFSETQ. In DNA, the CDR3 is TGCGCCAGCAGCTTTAGGGCCGATGACTCGGTTAACGAGCAGTACTTC. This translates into CASSFRADDSVNEQYF. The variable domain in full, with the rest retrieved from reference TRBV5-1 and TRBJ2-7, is KAGVTQTPRYLIKTRGQQVTLSCSPISGHRSVSWYQQTPGQGLQFLFEYFSETQRNKGNFPGRFSGRQFSNSRSEMNVSTLELGDSALYLCASSFRADDSVNEQYFGPGTRLTVT.

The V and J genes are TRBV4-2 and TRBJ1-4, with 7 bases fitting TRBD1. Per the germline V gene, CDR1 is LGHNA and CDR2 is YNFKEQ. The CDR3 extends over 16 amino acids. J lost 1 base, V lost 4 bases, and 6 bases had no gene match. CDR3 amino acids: CASSLLRDRTNEKLFF. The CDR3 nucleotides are TGTGCCAGCAGCCTTTTACGGGACAGAACTAATGAAAAACTGTTTTTT.

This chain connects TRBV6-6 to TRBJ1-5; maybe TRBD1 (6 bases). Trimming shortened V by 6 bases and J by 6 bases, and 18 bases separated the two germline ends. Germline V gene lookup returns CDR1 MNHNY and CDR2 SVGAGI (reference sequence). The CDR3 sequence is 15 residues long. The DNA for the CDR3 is TGTGCCAGCAGCTACGAACAGGGTTCAGGTCAGCCCCAGCATTTT. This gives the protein CASSYEQGSGQPQHF.

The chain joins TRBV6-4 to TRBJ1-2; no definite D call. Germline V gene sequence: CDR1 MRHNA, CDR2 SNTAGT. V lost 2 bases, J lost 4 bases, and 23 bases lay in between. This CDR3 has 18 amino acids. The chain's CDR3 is CASSDRIRDKASSYGYTF. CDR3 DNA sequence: TGTGCCAGCAGTGACCGCATACGAGACAAGGCCTCATCCTATGGCTACACCTTC.

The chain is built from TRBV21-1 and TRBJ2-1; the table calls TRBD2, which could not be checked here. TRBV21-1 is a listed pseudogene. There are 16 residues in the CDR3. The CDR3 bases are TGTGCCAGCAGCAAACGGCTAGCGGGAGCCTACAATGAGCAGTTCTTC. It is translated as CASSKRLAGAYNEQFF.

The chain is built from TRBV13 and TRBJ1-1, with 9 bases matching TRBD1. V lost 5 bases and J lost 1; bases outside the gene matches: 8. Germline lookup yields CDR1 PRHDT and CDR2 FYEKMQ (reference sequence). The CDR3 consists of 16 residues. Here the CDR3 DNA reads TGTGCCAGCAGCGCCGGACCGGGACAGGGGAACACTGAAGCTTTCTTT. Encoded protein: CASSAGPGQGNTEAFF. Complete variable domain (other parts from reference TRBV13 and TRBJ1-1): AAGVIQSPRHLIKEKRETATLKCYPIPRHDTVYWYQQGPGQDPQFLISFYEKMQSDKGSIPDRFSAQQFSDYHSELNMSSLELGDSALYFCASSAGPGQGNTEAFFGQGTRLTVV.

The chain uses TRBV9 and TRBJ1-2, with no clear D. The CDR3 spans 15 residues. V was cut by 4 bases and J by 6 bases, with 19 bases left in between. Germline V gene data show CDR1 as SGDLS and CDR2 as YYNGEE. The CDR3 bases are TGTGCCAGCAGCCCCCGGATCAATCCAGCCCATGGCTACACCTTC. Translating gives CASSPRINPAHGYTF.

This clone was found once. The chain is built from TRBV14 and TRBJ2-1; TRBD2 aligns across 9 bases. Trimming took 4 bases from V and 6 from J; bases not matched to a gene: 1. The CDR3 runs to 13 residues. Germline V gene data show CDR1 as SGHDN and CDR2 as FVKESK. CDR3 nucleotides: TGTGCCAGCAGCCGACTAGCGGCCAATGAGCAGTTCTTC. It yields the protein CASSRLAANEQFF. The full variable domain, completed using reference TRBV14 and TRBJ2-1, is EAGVTQFPSHSVIEKGQTVTLRCDPISGHDNLYWYRRVMGKEIKFLLHFVKESKQDESGMPNNRFLAERTGGTYSTLKVQPAELEDSGVYFCASSRLAANEQFFGPGTRLTVL.

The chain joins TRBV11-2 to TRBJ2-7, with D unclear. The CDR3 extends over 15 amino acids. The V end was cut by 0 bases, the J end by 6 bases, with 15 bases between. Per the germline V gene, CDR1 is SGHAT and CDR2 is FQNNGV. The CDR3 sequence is CASSLDRVSLGEQYF. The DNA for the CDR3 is TGTGCCAGCAGCTTAGATCGGGTTAGCCTGGGCGAGCAGTACTTC.

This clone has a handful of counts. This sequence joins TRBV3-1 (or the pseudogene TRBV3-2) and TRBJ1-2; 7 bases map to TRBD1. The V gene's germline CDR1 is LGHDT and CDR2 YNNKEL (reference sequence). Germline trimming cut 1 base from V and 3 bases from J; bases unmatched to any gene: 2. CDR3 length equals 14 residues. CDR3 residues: CASSQGQGDYGYTF. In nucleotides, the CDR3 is TGTGCCAGCAGCCAAGGACAGGGAGACTATGGCTACACCTTC.

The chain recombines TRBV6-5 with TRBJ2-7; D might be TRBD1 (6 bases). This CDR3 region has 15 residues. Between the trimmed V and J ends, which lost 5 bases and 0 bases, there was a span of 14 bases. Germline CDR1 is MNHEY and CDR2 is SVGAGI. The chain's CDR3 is CASSIQGESSYEQYF. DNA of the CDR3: TGTGCCAGCAGTATACAGGGCGAAAGCTCCTACGAGCAGTACTTC.

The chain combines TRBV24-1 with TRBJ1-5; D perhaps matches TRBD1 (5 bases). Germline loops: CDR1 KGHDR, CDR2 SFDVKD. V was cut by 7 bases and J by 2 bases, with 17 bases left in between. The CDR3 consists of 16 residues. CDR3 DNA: TGTGCCACCAGGGTCCCCCAGGGAGAAGGCAATCAGCCCCAGCATTTT. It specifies CATRVPQGEGNQPQHF.

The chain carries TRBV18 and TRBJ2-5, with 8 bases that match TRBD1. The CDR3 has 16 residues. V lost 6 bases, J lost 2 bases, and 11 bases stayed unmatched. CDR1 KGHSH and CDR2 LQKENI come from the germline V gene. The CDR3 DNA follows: TGTGCCAGCTCGCAACGACAGGGGTTCGGTCAAGAGACCCAGTACTTC. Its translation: CASSQRQGFGQETQYF.

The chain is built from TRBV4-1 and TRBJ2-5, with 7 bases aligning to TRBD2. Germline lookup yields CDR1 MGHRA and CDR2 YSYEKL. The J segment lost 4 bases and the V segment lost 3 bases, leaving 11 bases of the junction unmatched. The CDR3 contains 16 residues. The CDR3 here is CASSHGTTSERETQYF. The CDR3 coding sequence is TGCGCCAGCAGCCATGGCACCACTAGCGAGAGAGAGACCCAGTACTTC.

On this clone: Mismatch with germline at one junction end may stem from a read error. The CDR3 coding sequence is TGTGCCAGCAGCTTGGAGGGGCAACTAAAAGGGCTCTTT. It encodes CASSLEGQLKGLF. The rearrangement uses TRBV5-8 and TRBJ1-1; TRBD1 might be the D (5 bases). The CDR3 is 13 residues long. The germline V gene encodes CDR1 SGHTS and CDR2 YDEGEE. Drawing the rest from reference TRBV5-8 and TRBJ1-1, the complete variable domain is EAGVTQSPTHLIKTRGQQATLRCSPISGHTSVYWYQQALGLGLQFLLWYDEGEERNRGNFPPRFSGRQFPNYSSELNVNALELEDSALYLCASSLEGQLKGLFGQGTRLTVV.

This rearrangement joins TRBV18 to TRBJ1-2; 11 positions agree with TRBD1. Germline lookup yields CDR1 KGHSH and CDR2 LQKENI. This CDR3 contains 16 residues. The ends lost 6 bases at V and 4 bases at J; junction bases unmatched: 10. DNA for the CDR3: TGTGCCAGCTCCCCGGAGCTAGGGACAGGGGGCTATGGCTACACCTTC. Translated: CASSPELGTGGYGYTF.

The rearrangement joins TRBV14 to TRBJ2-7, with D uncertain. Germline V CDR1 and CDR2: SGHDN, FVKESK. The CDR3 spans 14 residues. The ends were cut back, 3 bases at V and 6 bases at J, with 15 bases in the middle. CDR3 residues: CASSQVGRSSEQYF. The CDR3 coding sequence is TGTGCCAGCAGCCAGGTTGGCCGGAGTTCCGAGCAGTACTTC. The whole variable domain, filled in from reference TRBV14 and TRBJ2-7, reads EAGVTQFPSHSVIEKGQTVTLRCDPISGHDNLYWYRRVMGKEIKFLLHFVKESKQDESGMPNNRFLAERTGGTYSTLKVQPAELEDSGVYFCASSQVGRSSEQYFGPGTRLTVT.

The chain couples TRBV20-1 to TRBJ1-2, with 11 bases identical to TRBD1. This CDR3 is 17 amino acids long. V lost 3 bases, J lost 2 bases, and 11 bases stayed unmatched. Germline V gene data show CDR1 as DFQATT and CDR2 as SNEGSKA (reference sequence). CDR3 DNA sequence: TGCAGTGCTAGTCGGACAGGGGGCTTAGGCATCAACTATGGCTACACCTTC. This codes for CSASRTGGLGINYGYTF.

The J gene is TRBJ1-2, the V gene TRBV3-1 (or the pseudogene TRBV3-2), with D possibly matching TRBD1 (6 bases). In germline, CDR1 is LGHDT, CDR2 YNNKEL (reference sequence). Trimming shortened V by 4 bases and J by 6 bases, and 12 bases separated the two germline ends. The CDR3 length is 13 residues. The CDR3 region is CASSLKGGHGYTF. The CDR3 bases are TGTGCCAGCAGCCTGAAGGGGGGGCATGGCTACACCTTC.

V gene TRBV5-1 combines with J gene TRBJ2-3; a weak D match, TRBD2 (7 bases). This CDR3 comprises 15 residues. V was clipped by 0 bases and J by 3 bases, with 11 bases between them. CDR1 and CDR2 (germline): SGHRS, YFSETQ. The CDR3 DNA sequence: TGCGCCAGCAGCTTGGAGGGGGGGACTACAGATACGCAGTATTTT. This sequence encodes CASSLEGGTTDTQYF.

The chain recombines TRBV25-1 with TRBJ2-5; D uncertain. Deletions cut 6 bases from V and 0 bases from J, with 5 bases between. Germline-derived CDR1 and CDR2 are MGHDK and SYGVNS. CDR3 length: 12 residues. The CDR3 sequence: CASRRDQETQYF. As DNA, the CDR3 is TGTGCCAGCAGGAGAGACCAAGAGACCCAGTACTTC.

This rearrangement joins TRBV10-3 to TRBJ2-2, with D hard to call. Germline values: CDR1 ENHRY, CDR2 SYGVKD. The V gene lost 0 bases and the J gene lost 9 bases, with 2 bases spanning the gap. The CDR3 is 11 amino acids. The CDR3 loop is CAISESWELFF. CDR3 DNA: TGTGCCATCAGTGAGTCGTGGGAGCTGTTTTTT.

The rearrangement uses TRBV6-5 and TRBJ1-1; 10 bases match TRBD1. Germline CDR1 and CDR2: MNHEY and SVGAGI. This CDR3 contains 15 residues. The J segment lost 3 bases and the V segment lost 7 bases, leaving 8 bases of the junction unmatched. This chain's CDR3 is CASMSGQGIDTEAFF. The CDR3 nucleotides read TGTGCCAGCATGTCGGGACAGGGGATTGACACTGAAGCTTTCTTT.

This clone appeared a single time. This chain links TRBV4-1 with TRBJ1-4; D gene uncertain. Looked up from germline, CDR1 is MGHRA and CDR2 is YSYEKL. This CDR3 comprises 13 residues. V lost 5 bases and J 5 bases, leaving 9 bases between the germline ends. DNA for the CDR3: TGCGCCAGCAGCTTGTGGTCAAATGAAAAACTGTTTTTT. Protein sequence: CASSLWSNEKLFF.

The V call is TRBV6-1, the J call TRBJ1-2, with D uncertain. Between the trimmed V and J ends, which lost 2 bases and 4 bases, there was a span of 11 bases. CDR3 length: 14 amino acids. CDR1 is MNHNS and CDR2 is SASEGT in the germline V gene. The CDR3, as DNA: TGTGCCAGCAGTGAAATGGCAGGATCCTATGGCTACACCTTC. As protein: CASSEMAGSYGYTF.

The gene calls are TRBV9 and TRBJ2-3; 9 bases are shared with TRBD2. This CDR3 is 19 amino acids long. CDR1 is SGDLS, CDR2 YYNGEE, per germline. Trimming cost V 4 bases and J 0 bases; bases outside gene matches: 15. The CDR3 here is CASSLRGAGGITSTDTQYF. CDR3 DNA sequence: TGTGCCAGCAGCCTCCGAGGGGCGGGAGGGATTACTAGCACAGATACGCAGTATTTT.

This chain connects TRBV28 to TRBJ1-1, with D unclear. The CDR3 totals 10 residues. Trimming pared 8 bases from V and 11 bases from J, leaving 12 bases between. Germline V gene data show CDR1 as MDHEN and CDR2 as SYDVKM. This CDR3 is CASAEEKAFF. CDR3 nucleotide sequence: TGTGCCAGCGCCGAGGAGAAGGCTTTCTTT.